This T cell receptor beta chain was observed in a study of blood T cell repertoires in COVID-19. The count of this clone is one. Method: immunoSEQ multiplex PCR; TCRdb's copy keeps in-frame clones and lacks some. The table has about 250,000 clones, roughly 84% seen once. The CDR3 has 11 residues. V trimming: 7 bases; J trimming: 7 bases; junction bases outside the gene matches: 2. CDR1 and CDR2 (germline): MDHEN, SYDVKM. The sequence derives from a woman in her forties who had recovered from COVID-19. The chain uses TRBV28 and TRBJ1-2; 8 bases line up with TRBD1. Input material: peripheral blood. Here the CDR3 reads CASNDRGGYTF. In DNA, the CDR3 is TGTGCCAGCAATGACAGGGGTGGCTACACCTTC.